This T cell receptor beta chain comes out of a study of metastatic and nonmetastatic thyroid tumors (dated by TCRdb to about 2020). For the study in its entirety: The researchers compared repertoires between peripheral blood samples and tumor or nodule tissue samples from patients with malignant or benign thyroid disease. What the work shows at the level of the full study, not this receptor alone: TCR beta diversity was reported as significantly higher in malignant tumors than in benign nodules, in both blood and tumor samples.

The CDR1 and CDR2 encoded by the germline V gene are MDHEN and SYDVKM. Spanning cysteine to phenylalanine, the CDR3 consists of 13 amino acids. Left in the record is the CDR3 DNA by itself, 39 bases read in frame from the first base. The junction shows trimming of 4 bases on V and 8 bases on J, plus 12 bases between the germline ends. No treatment had been received by any patient before thyroid surgery. Using T-cell receptor beta sequencing, the study looked back at clinical samples from patients collected from the early 2010s to the late 2010s. The method behind the library was PCR. The data were produced on an Illumina HiSeq 4000. High-throughput sequencing was used to profile the CDR3 region of the TCR beta-chain in every patient. As for the original processing: Drawing on CDR3 differences between clinicopathological groups, the researchers built a classifier meant to tell apart patients with distant-metastatic papillary thyroid cancer. To measure repertoire diversity the researchers used the Shannon index, while the Morisita-Horn index served to gauge how similar the tumor and blood repertoires were. TCRdb passed the public sequencing reads through fastp at Q25 and MiXCR, retaining productive beta sequences. The V and J calls shown here were made by TCRdb, not taken from the authors' results. Present in this sample are some 25,000 clones, 13% of which were seen just once. The ten largest account for 14% of the sample.

This clone came up many times. Its antigen is unknown. Base qualities were left out, and no much larger clone turns up one base away. Recombination linked TRBV28 to TRBJ1-3; the D gene cannot be named for sure. The receptor was derived from a female donor with papillary thyroid cancer or a benign thyroid nodule (not recorded which). Some clones in this sample may be carry-over from other donors' samples. Sequences were obtained from blood. The DNA reads as follows: TGTGCCAGCAGTTCTCCGCAGGCCGACACCATATATTTT. Its protein reads: CASSSPQADTIYF.